This TCR beta chain was sequenced for a study of beta chain features in type 1 diabetes (dated by TCRdb to 2016 to 2019). Background on the whole study: Mean age, gender distribution, total cell number and subset yield did not differ between patients and healthy donors. In the study, recently diagnosed type 1 diabetes patients and matched healthy donors were compared on the TCRB repertoires of their sorted circulating CD4+ T cell subsets. Whereas all 30 or so donors provided naive and central memory subsets, regulatory and stem cell-like memory subsets were isolated from just 8 patients and about 8 healthy donors. A total of roughly 99 million sorted cells were examined across all samples, and the number of cells per subset was strongly correlated with RNA yield. What the research found in general, with its limitations: Because small numbers of individuals were included in the HLA sub-analyses, any influence of HLA type on TCRB rearrangement was left unresolved. Because cDNA was sequenced instead of genomic DNA, highly expressing activated cells could be over-represented, though the groups showed no difference in activation or CD3 levels. Fewer insertions and more nucleotide deletions at VDJ recombination sites were observed in patients with type 1 diabetes, implying thymic rearrangement abnormalities. A moderate but significant shortening of TCRB CDR3 length was observed in type 1 diabetes patients in all four CD4+ subsets. PCR might favor shorter templates, but patient and control samples were amplified and corrected together, so any skew would affect both groups equally. Naive, central memory and regulatory TCRB repertoires appeared more similar among patients than among healthy donors.

This clone was counted only a few times. Its recognized antigen is unknown. It has no much larger one-base neighbor in the sample; base qualities were not kept. Other DNA sequences of this sample code for an identical CDR3. The junction shows trimming of 3 bases on V and 0 bases on J, and the gene matches do not reach 2 bases of it. The cysteine opens and the phenylalanine closes a CDR3 of 16 amino acids. Kept here is only the CDR3 DNA, which spans 48 bases and is read in frame from base 1. CDR1 and CDR2 (SGHNT, YENEEA) derive from the germline V gene. The entire amount of isolated RNA was reverse transcribed using the High Capacity cDNA Reverse Transcription Kit, so the sequenced TCRB transcripts were expressed ones. Deep immunoSEQ sequencing was performed on naive, central memory and regulatory T cell samples, with an average of approximately 4 million total reads per sample. Sorted cells were lysed in RLT buffer and RNA was extracted with DNase-treated RNeasy Micro or Mini kits, depending on cell number. Each cell subset was processed on its own to prevent cross-contamination, while patient and healthy donor samples were processed together. The immunoSEQ multiplex PCR was used to amplify TCRB sequences from cDNA, yielding 87-bp fragments that span the CDR3 region. The amplicons were sequenced using the Illumina HiSeq platform. In the authors' own workflow: Synthetic template baselines were used to correct PCR bias computationally, reads within Hamming distance 2 were collapsed together, and singletons that could not be merged were discarded. Reads were aligned to IMGT to assign V, D and J genes, CDR3 length, and insertions or deletions at six rearrangement sites. Within each subset, clonotype counts were normalized to sorted cell number, and only after that were true diversity and Gini coefficients computed with the tcR R package. The overlap coefficient, calculated on TCRB nucleotide sequences, was used to measure repertoire sharing. Out-of-frame TCRB sequences from naive cells were analyzed to stand in for the pre-selection repertoire. TCRdb re-hosts the immuneACCESS table, in-frame sequences only. Its copies lack some clones; in the studies checked, an unresolved V gene accounts for under half of them, and the cause for the rest is not known. That table is the source of V, J and clone size, and D and trimming were worked out from the DNA. Across this sample there are 350,000 to 400,000 clones, with over 13% seen only once. The ten largest clones capture approximately 0.02% of the sample.

From each donor, a single peripheral blood sample of approximately 110 mL on average was drawn into heparinised tubes. A BD FACSAria II was used to sort naive, central memory, regulatory and stem cell-like memory CD4+ T cells with a panel that included CD45RO, CCR7, CD25, CD127, CD95 and CD27. Every sorted population had a purity above 98%. PBMCs were separated immediately by Lymphoprep density gradient centrifugation and were stained directly, without being cultured. To minimize batch effects, samples were stained and sorted in pairs, one healthy donor with one patient per experiment. In this chain, TRBV11-3 is recombined with TRBJ2-3, and 11 bases in between align with TRBD2. The sample consisted of naive CD4+ T cells from blood. The sample's cell subset or site label, in plain terms: true naive CD4+ T cells. This clonotype was sampled from a woman between 18 and 29 years old in good health. The nucleotide sequence is TGTGCCAGCAGCTTCTTAGCGGGAGGGAGCACAGATACGCAGTATTTT. It translates to CASSFLAGGSTDTQYF.